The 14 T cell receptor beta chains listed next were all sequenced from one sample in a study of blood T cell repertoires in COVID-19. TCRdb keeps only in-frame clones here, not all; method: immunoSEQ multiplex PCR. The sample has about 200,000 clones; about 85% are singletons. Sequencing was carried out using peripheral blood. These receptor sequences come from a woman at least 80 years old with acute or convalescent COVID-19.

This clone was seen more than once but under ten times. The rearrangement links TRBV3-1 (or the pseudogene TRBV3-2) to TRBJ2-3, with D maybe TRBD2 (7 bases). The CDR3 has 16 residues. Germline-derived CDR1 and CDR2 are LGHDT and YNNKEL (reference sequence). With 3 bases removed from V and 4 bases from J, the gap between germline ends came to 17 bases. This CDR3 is CASSQGGPGAPDTQYF. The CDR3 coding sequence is TGTGCCAGCAGCCAGGGGGGGCCAGGAGCCCCAGATACGCAGTATTTT.

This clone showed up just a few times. DNA of the CDR3: TGTGCCAGTAGTACCCCAGGGGAGGGGAACACCGGGGAGCTGTTTTTT. This translates into CASSTPGEGNTGELFF. The V and J genes are TRBV19 and TRBJ2-2; D might be TRBD2 (7 bases). The germline V and J ends were trimmed by 4 bases and 1 base, with 13 bases remaining between them. Germline values: CDR1 LNHDA, CDR2 SQIVND (reference sequence). This CDR3 is 16 amino acids long.

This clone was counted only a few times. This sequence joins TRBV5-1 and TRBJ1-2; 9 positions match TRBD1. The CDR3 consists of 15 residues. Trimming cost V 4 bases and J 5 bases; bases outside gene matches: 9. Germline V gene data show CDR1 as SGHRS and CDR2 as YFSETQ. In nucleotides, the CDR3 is TGCGCCAGCAGCCCCCGGGACAGGGAACTATATGGCTACACCTTC. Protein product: CASSPRDRELYGYTF. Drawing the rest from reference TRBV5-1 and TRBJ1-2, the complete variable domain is KAGVTQTPRYLIKTRGQQVTLSCSPISGHRSVSWYQQTPGQGLQFLFEYFSETQRNKGNFPGRFSGRQFSNSRSEMNVSTLELGDSALYLCASSPRDRELYGYTFGSGTRLTVV.

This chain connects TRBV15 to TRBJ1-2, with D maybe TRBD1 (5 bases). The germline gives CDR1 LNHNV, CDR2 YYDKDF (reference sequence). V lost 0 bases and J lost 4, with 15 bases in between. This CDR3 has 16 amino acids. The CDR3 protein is CATSREGGSTGYGYTF. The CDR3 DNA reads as TGTGCCACCAGCAGAGAGGGGGGGTCCACGGGCTATGGCTACACCTTC.

CDR3 amino acids: CSAPGGGIQYF. Written as DNA, the CDR3 is TGCAGTGCCCCCGGCGGGGGCATTCAGTACTTC. The chain has TRBV20-1 and TRBJ2-4, with 7 bases lining up with TRBD2. The CDR3 is 11 amino acids. Germline-derived CDR1 and CDR2 are DFQATT and SNEGSKA (reference sequence). V shed 6 bases and J 9 bases; nucleotides not matched to a gene: 5.

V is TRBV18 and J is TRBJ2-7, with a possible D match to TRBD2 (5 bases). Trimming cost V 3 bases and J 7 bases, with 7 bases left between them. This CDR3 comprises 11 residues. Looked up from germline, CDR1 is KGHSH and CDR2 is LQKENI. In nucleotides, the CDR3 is TGTGCCAGCTCACCCGAGGGAGAGCAGTACTTC. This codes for CASSPEGEQYF.

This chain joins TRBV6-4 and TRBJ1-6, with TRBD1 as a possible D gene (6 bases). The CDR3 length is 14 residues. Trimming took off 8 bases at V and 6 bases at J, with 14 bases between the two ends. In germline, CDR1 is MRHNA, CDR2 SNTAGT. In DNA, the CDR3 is TGTGCCAGCTCCCAGGACAGTGGTAATTCACCCCTCCACTTT. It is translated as CASSQDSGNSPLHF.

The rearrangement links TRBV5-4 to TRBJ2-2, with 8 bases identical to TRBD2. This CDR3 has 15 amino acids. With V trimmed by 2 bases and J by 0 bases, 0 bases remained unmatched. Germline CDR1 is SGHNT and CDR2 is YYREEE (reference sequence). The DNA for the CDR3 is TGTGCCAGCAGCTTCGGGAGGGCGAACACCGGGGAGCTGTTTTTT. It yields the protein CASSFGRANTGELFF.

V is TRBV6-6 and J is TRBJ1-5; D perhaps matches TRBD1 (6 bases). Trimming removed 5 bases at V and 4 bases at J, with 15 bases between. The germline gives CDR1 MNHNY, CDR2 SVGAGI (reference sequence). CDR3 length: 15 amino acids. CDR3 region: CASSAFGQTNQPQHF. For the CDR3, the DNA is TGTGCCAGCAGTGCTTTCGGACAGACTAATCAGCCCCAGCATTTT.

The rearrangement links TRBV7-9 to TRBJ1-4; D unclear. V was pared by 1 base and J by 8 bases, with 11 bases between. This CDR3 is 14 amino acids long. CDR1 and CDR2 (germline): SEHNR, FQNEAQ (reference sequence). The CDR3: CASSLVGGKEKLFF. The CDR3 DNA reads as TGTGCCAGCAGCTTAGTCGGAGGGAAAGAAAAACTGTTTTTT. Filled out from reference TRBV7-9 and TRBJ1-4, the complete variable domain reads DTGVSQNPRHKITKRGQNVTFRCDPISEHNRLYWYRQTLGQGPEFLTYFQNEAQLEKSRLLSDRFSAERPKGSFSTLEIQRTEQGDSAMYLCASSLVGGKEKLFFGSGTQLSVL.

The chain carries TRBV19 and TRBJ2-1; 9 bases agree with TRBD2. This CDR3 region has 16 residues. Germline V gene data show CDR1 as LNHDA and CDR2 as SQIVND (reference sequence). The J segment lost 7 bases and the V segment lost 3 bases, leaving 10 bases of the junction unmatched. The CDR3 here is CASSIEREAPRNEQFF. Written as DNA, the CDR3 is TGTGCCAGTAGTATTGAGCGGGAGGCCCCGCGAAATGAGCAGTTCTTC.

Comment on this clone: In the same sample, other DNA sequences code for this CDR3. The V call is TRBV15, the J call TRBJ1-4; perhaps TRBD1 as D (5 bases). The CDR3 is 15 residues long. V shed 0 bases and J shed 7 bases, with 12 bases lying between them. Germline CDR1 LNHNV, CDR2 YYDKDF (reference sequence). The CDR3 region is CATSRDRGVSEKLFF. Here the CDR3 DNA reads TGTGCCACCAGCAGAGATCGGGGGGTGAGTGAAAAACTGTTTTTT.

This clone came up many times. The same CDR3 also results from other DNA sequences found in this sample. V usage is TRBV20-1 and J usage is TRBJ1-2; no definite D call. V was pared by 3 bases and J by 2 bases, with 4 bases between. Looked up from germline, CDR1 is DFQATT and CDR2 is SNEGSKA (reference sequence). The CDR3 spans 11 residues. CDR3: CSASPNYGYTF. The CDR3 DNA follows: TGCAGTGCTAGCCCGAACTATGGCTACACCTTC.

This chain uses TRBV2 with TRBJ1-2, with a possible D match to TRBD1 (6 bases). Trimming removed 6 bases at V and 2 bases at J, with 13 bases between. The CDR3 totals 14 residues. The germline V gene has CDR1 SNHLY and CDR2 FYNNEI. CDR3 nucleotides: TGTGCCAGCAGGAACCAGGGGCTAAACTATGGCTACACCTTC. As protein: CASRNQGLNYGYTF.